The 24 T cell receptor beta chains given below trace back to one sample, sequenced in a study of blood T cell repertoires in COVID-19. Libraries were prepared by immunoSEQ multiplex PCR; TCRdb keeps only in-frame clonotypes and omits some of them. The sample shows about 62,000 clones, approximately 87% of them seen only once. Sample: peripheral blood. These TCRs come from a woman in her fifties or sixties with acute or convalescent COVID-19.

The chain employs TRBV7-9 and TRBJ2-3; no clear D. With 5 bases removed from V and 3 bases from J, the gap between germline ends came to 9 bases. Germline assignment: CDR1 SEHNR and CDR2 FQNEAQ (reference sequence). CDR3 size: 13 residues. In DNA, the CDR3 is TGTGCCAGCAGCCCCCCCGGTACAGATACGCAGTATTTT. It yields the protein CASSPPGTDTQYF.

This clone was counted a single time. J is TRBJ2-5 and V is TRBV6-5, with D unresolved. V was shortened by 5 bases and J by 4 bases, with 11 bases between the two germline ends. CDR3 length: 13 amino acids. Germline values: CDR1 MNHEY, CDR2 SVGAGI. The CDR3 nucleotides are TGTGCCAGCAGTAATCCTAGTGGAGAGACCCAGTACTTC. Translation gives CASSNPSGETQYF.

Only one count was recorded for this clone. The chain employs TRBV21-1 and TRBJ1-1; the DNA was not compared with TRBD1, the D call given in the table. TRBV21-1 is tagged as a pseudogene. This CDR3 has 15 residues. The CDR3 reads CASTRGYRGNTEAFF. The CDR3 nucleotides read TGTGCCAGCACCCGAGGATACAGGGGGAACACTGAAGCTTTCTTT.

This chain links TRBV5-1 with TRBJ2-4; 8 nucleotides match TRBD2. This CDR3 is 15 amino acids long. J lost 3 bases, V lost 2 bases, and 4 bases had no gene match. Germline assignment: CDR1 SGHRS and CDR2 YFSETQ. CDR3 in DNA: TGCGCCAGCAGCTTTATTAGCGGGGACAAAAACATTCAGTACTTC. Amino acid sequence: CASSFISGDKNIQYF.

The chain is built from TRBV7-3 and TRBJ2-3, with a weak D call TRBD2 (6 bases). Germline V gives CDR1 SGHTA, CDR2 FQGTGA. V lost 3 bases, J lost 0 bases, and 10 bases lay in between. The CDR3 extends over 15 amino acids. CDR3 residues: CASSLAGKSTDTQYF. Written as DNA, the CDR3 is TGTGCCAGCAGCTTGGCGGGAAAAAGCACAGATACGCAGTATTTT.

V is TRBV11-2 and J is TRBJ2-1; no clear D gene. The CDR3 is 17 amino acids. Germline lookup yields CDR1 SGHAT and CDR2 FQNNGV. Trimming shortened V by 0 bases and J by 7 bases, and 19 bases separated the two germline ends. The CDR3: CASSLDRLDLFRNEQFF. The CDR3 DNA is TGTGCCAGCAGCTTAGATCGACTCGACCTTTTTAGGAATGAGCAGTTCTTC.

J is TRBJ2-7 and V is TRBV18, with 7 bases that match TRBD1. This CDR3 has 16 amino acids. From germline, CDR1 is KGHSH and CDR2 LQKENI. The ends lost 3 bases at V and 2 bases at J; junction bases unmatched: 10. CDR3 bases: TGTGCCAGCTCACCCCAAACAGGGGCTATTGCCTACGAGCAGTACGTC. Protein: CASSPQTGAIAYEQYV.

This clone came up once. The chain employs TRBV30 and TRBJ1-1; 7 bases are a match to TRBD1. The CDR3 runs to 14 residues. With V trimmed by 5 bases and J by 7 bases, 13 bases remained unmatched. Germline CDR1 reads GTSNPN; CDR2 reads SVGIG (reference sequence). In DNA form, the CDR3 reads TGTGCCTGGGCACGGAGTAGGGGGCTTGTTGAAGCTTTCTTT. It is translated as CAWARSRGLVEAFF.

This clone has just a few counts. The genes are TRBV6-5 and TRBJ1-4, with D tentatively TRBD1 (6 bases). V was clipped by 6 bases and J by 8 bases, with 19 bases between them. From germline, CDR1 is MNHEY and CDR2 SVGAGI. The length of the CDR3 is 15 residues. CDR3 bases: TGTGCCAGCAGCAGTTCGGGGGGGCGAGGAGAAAAACTGTTTTTT. Its protein is CASSSSGGRGEKLFF.

V usage is TRBV21-1 and J usage is TRBJ2-5; TRBD2 is the table's D call and was not checked against the DNA. TRBV21-1 corresponds to a pseudogene. CDR3 size: 13 residues. CDR3: CASIIAGLLTQYF. CDR3 DNA sequence: TGTGCCAGCATAATCGCGGGACTCCTGACCCAGTACTTC.

This clone was seen a few times. This sequence joins TRBV6-2 or TRBV6-3 and TRBJ1-3, with a weak D call TRBD1 (5 bases). V was pared by 6 bases and J by 0 bases, with 12 bases between. Per the germline V gene, CDR1 is MNHEY and CDR2 is SVGEGT. This CDR3 is 15 amino acids long. The chain's CDR3 is CASSLDSRSGNTIYF. The CDR3 DNA reads as TGTGCCAGCAGCCTTGACAGTCGCTCTGGAAACACCATATATTTT.

In DNA, the CDR3 is TGTGCCAGCAGCTTACACCCCGGGAGACAGACTGAAGCTTTCTTT. The encoded protein is CASSLHPGRQTEAFF. The chain employs TRBV11-2 and TRBJ1-1, with D tentatively TRBD1 (5 bases). Looked up from germline, CDR1 is SGHAT and CDR2 is FQNNGV. The CDR3 has 15 residues. The V end was cut by 2 bases, the J end by 5 bases, with 15 bases between.

The rearrangement links TRBV10-3 to TRBJ2-5, with 10 bases matching TRBD2. J gave up 3 bases and V 0 bases, and 10 bases lay outside the gene matches. Germline lookup yields CDR1 ENHRY and CDR2 SYGVKD. This CDR3 comprises 18 residues. Written as DNA, the CDR3 is TGTGCCATCAGTGAGTCAAGCGGGGGGGGCCTGATGGAAGAGACCCAGTACTTC. Encoded protein: CAISESSGGGLMEETQYF.

Only a few counts were recorded for this clone. The V gene is TRBV3-1 (or the pseudogene TRBV3-2), the J gene TRBJ1-2, with TRBD1 matching over 12 bases. Germline-derived CDR1 and CDR2 are LGHDT and YNNKEL (reference sequence). The CDR3 runs to 15 residues. The ends lost 4 bases at V and 8 bases at J; junction bases unmatched: 8. The CDR3 DNA is TGTGCCAGCAGCCGAAGGGGACAGGGGGCTCGGGGCTACACCTTC. Amino acids: CASSRRGQGARGYTF.

The chain is built from TRBV5-1 and TRBJ2-1; 11 nucleotides agree with TRBD2. Looked up from germline, CDR1 is SGHRS and CDR2 is YFSETQ. Trimming at V came to 4 bases and at J to 4 bases, leaving 4 bases not matched to a gene. The CDR3 contains 15 residues. CDR3 sequence: CASSPGLADYNEQFF. CDR3 nucleotides: TGCGCCAGCAGCCCGGGACTAGCGGATTACAATGAGCAGTTCTTC.

The chain uses TRBV5-5 and TRBJ2-7, with a possible D match to TRBD2 (5 bases). The CDR3 has 13 amino acids. Germline loops: CDR1 SGHKS, CDR2 YYEKEE (reference sequence). Trimming shortened V by 0 bases and J by 7 bases, and 11 bases separated the two germline ends. CDR3 bases: TGTGCCAGCAGCTTGGGGGGAGTTGGGGAGCAGTACGTC. This encodes CASSLGGVGEQYV.

The gene calls are TRBV6-5 and TRBJ2-5; TRBD1 matches at 7 bases. V lost 4 bases and J lost 6; bases outside the gene matches: 8. This CDR3 comprises 14 residues. Germline-derived CDR1 and CDR2 are MNHEY and SVGAGI. The CDR3 bases are TGTGCCAGCAGTTCGACAGGGTGGGATAAGACCCAGTACTTC. Protein sequence: CASSSTGWDKTQYF.

This clone appeared a few times. The chain joins TRBV27 to TRBJ1-5; unclear D gene. The CDR3 spans 14 residues. V was pared by 5 bases and J by 5 bases, with 13 bases between. Germline lookup yields CDR1 MNHEY and CDR2 SMNVEV (reference sequence). The CDR3 loop reads CASSPIDGYQPQHF. CDR3 DNA sequence: TGTGCCAGCAGTCCGATAGACGGGTATCAGCCCCAGCATTTT.

J is TRBJ1-5 and V is TRBV19; D call uncertain. Germline assignment: CDR1 LNHDA and CDR2 SQIVND (reference sequence). The CDR3 totals 15 residues. V lost 3 bases and J lost 4, with 13 bases in between. In DNA, the CDR3 is TGTGCCAGTAGTATCTCCCGTCGGAGTAATCAGCCCCAGCATTTT. Translation gives CASSISRRSNQPQHF.

The V call is TRBV7-6, the J call TRBJ2-5; 12 bases are shared with TRBD2. V lost 1 base, J lost 3 bases, and 9 bases stayed unmatched. The CDR3 contains 18 residues. CDR1 and CDR2 (germline): SGHVS, FNYEAQ. The CDR3 DNA sequence: TGTGCCAGCAGCTTAGGACTAGCGGGAGCGGGGATGAAAGAGACCCAGTACTTC. Translated, it gives CASSLGLAGAGMKETQYF.

The rearrangement uses TRBV6-6 and TRBJ1-2, with TRBD1 matching 9 bases. This CDR3 is 15 amino acids long. The V gene end was trimmed by 6 bases and the J gene end by 5 bases; junction bases not matched to a gene: 10. Per the germline V gene, CDR1 is MNHNY and CDR2 is SVGAGI (reference sequence). CDR3 loop: CASRDTPGQGYGYTF. The CDR3 coding sequence is TGTGCCAGCAGAGATACACCGGGACAGGGTTATGGCTACACCTTC.

The chain couples TRBV3-1 (or the pseudogene TRBV3-2) to TRBJ2-4, with a tentative D call TRBD2 (6 bases). Deletions cut 2 bases from V and 0 bases from J, with 14 bases between. CDR1 is LGHDT and CDR2 is YNNKEL in the germline V gene (reference sequence). CDR3 size: 17 residues. The CDR3 DNA follows: TGTGCCAGCAGCCAACCCTCTTGGGGACTAGCCAAAAACATTCAGTACTTC. It translates to CASSQPSWGLAKNIQYF.

The chain links TRBV19 to TRBJ2-1; weak D call: TRBD2 (6 bases). Germline CDR1 and CDR2: LNHDA and SQIVND (reference sequence). The V gene lost 1 base and the J gene lost 8 bases, with 15 bases spanning the gap. The CDR3 is 15 amino acids. CDR3 region: CASSIVGRERDEQFF. The CDR3 coding sequence is TGTGCCAGTAGTATAGTGGGACGGGAGAGAGATGAGCAGTTCTTC.

V is TRBV29-1 and J is TRBJ1-1; 8 bases agree with TRBD1. Per germline, CDR1 SQVTM and CDR2 ANQGSEA. J lost 4 bases, V lost 6 bases, and 16 bases had no gene match. The CDR3 has 16 amino acids. This chain's CDR3 is CSVASLTGELATEAFF. The CDR3 DNA reads as TGCAGCGTCGCAAGCTTGACAGGGGAGTTGGCCACTGAAGCTTTCTTT.